The 12 T cell receptor beta chains reported below all come from one sample, sequenced in a study of blood T cell repertoires in COVID-19. Method: immunoSEQ multiplex PCR; TCRdb's copy keeps in-frame clones and lacks some. The sample lists fewer than 70,000 clones; approximately 79% were seen once. Sequencing was performed on peripheral blood. The receptors were sampled from a human donor in a cohort sampled during active COVID-19.

This chain uses TRBV19 with TRBJ1-1, with 10 bases that match TRBD1. Per germline, CDR1 LNHDA and CDR2 SQIVND (reference sequence). The J segment lost 5 bases and the V segment lost 10 bases, leaving 4 bases of the junction unmatched. The CDR3 is 12 residues long. As DNA, the CDR3 is TGTGCCACCGGACAGGGGGTGACTGAAGCTTTCTTT. Its translation: CATGQGVTEAFF.

This chain links TRBV4-2 with TRBJ1-1, with 8 bases fitting TRBD1. The length of the CDR3 is 14 residues. With 4 bases clipped from V and 5 bases from J, the junction kept 6 bases outside the gene matches. Looked up from germline, CDR1 is LGHNA and CDR2 is YNFKEQ. The CDR3 coding sequence is TGTGCCAGCAGCCGATCAGGGGGCGAAACTGAAGCTTTCTTT. Protein: CASSRSGGETEAFF.

This chain uses TRBV7-3 with TRBJ2-1; 9 nucleotides align to TRBD2. V lost 5 bases and J lost 6; bases outside the gene matches: 8. The CDR3 extends over 15 amino acids. CDR1 and CDR2 (germline): SGHTA, FQGTGA. CDR3 protein: CASSLGLAGVNEQFF. As DNA, the CDR3 is TGTGCCAGCAGCCTTGGTTTAGCGGGGGTCAATGAGCAGTTCTTC. Using reference TRBV7-3 and TRBJ2-1 for the parts outside the CDR3, the full variable domain is GAGVSQTPSNKVTEKGKYVELRCDPISGHTALYWYRQSLGQGPEFLIYFQGTGAADDSGLPNDRFFAVRPEGSVSTLKIQRTERGDSAVYLCASSLGLAGVNEQFFGPGTRLTVL.

The chain combines TRBV6-5 with TRBJ2-5, with TRBD1 identical over 7 bases. The CDR3 is made up of 15 amino acids. The junction had 10 bases not matched to a gene; V was cut back by 5 bases and J by 4 bases. Per the germline V gene, CDR1 is MNHEY and CDR2 is SVGAGI. For the CDR3, the DNA is TGTGCCAGCAGTCCCGACAGGGCGTGGACAGAGACCCAGTACTTC. Its protein is CASSPDRAWTETQYF.

CDR3 sequence: CAIKGTSATYEQYF. As DNA, the CDR3 is TGTGCCATCAAGGGGACTAGCGCCACCTACGAGCAGTACTTC. The rearrangement uses TRBV10-3 and TRBJ2-7; TRBD2 aligns across 10 bases. V was clipped by 7 bases and J by 2 bases; unmatched bases: 5. This CDR3 has 14 residues. CDR1 ENHRY and CDR2 SYGVKD come from the germline V gene.

The chain couples TRBV12-3 or TRBV12-4 to TRBJ2-7; 7 bases agree with TRBD1. V trimming: 3 bases; J trimming: 2 bases; junction bases outside the gene matches: 1. There are 13 residues in the CDR3. CDR3 in amino acids: CASSLTGTYEQYF. In DNA, the CDR3 is TGTGCCAGCAGTTTGACAGGGACCTACGAGCAGTACTTC.

This clone was seen a handful of times. J is TRBJ2-2 and V is TRBV3-1 (or the pseudogene TRBV3-2), with D perhaps matching TRBD1 (6 bases). V was clipped by 1 base and J by 12 bases, with 12 bases between them. CDR1 is LGHDT, CDR2 YNNKEL, per germline (reference sequence). CDR3 length: 13 amino acids. Here the CDR3 reads CASSQVYQGQLFF. The CDR3 nucleotides read TGTGCCAGCAGCCAAGTGTATCAGGGGCAGCTGTTTTTT.

The V call is TRBV7-8, the J call TRBJ2-2, with D maybe TRBD2 (6 bases). Germline CDR1 is SGHVS and CDR2 is FQNEAQ. The V end lost 5 bases, the J end lost 2 bases, and 18 bases lay between the germline ends. The CDR3 contains 17 residues. The CDR3 is CASSPARLARNTGELFF. As DNA, the CDR3 is TGTGCCAGCAGCCCTGCCCGGCTAGCGCGTAACACCGGGGAGCTGTTTTTT.

V is TRBV24-1 and J is TRBJ2-2; TRBD1 matches 9 bases. Germline CDR1 and CDR2: KGHDR and SFDVKD. Trimming at V came to 4 bases and at J to 4 bases, leaving 9 bases not matched to a gene. The CDR3 totals 17 residues. DNA for the CDR3: TGTGCCACCAGTGACCCTCCGGGACAGGGACCCACCGGGGAGCTGTTTTTT. It yields the protein CATSDPPGQGPTGELFF.

The DNA of the CDR3 is TGCGCCAGCAGCCAAGAGAGGCTAGCGGGAGGGCTGCAATCGCTGCAGTACTTC. Protein sequence: CASSQERLAGGLQSLQYF. The gene calls are TRBV4-1 and TRBJ2-7, with 12 bases matching TRBD2. The CDR3 runs to 18 residues. The V gene's germline CDR1 is MGHRA and CDR2 YSYEKL. J lost 9 bases, V lost 0 bases, and 15 bases had no gene match.

The gene calls are TRBV24-1 and TRBJ1-3; D gene uncertain. Trimming left V 4 bases short and J 2 bases short, with 11 bases between. In germline, CDR1 is KGHDR, CDR2 SFDVKD. This CDR3 has 15 amino acids. The CDR3 protein is CATSERTSTGNTIYF. CDR3 coding DNA: TGTGCCACCAGTGAACGTACATCAACTGGAAACACCATATATTTT.

V is TRBV5-1 and J is TRBJ2-5; D is possibly TRBD2 (7 bases). The germline gives CDR1 SGHRS, CDR2 YFSETQ. This CDR3 has 15 residues. V was pared by 4 bases and J by 4 bases, with 17 bases between. The CDR3 reads CASSPWYREGETQYF. CDR3 nucleotides: TGCGCCAGCAGCCCCTGGTACAGGGAGGGAGAGACCCAGTACTTC. Combining the CDR3 with reference TRBV5-1 and TRBJ2-5 gives the whole variable domain KAGVTQTPRYLIKTRGQQVTLSCSPISGHRSVSWYQQTPGQGLQFLFEYFSETQRNKGNFPGRFSGRQFSNSRSEMNVSTLELGDSALYLCASSPWYREGETQYFGPGTRLLVL.